This T cell receptor (beta chain) comes out of a study of low-dose radiotherapy and immunotherapy resistance in tumors. TRAV and TRBV primers primed cDNA for both TCRalpha and TCRbeta. Amplification, which lasted around 20 PCR cycles, used a constant-region primer and V-primer adapter to amplify TCRs. TCRdb reanalysed the reads using MiXCR and keeps one entry per CDR3 protein. Of around 69,000 distinct CDR3 sequences listed, roughly 31% are singletons. The germline CDR1 and CDR2 sequences are SNHLY and FYNNEI. V gave up 6 bases and J gave up 2 bases; unmatched junction bases: 5. CDR3 size: 14 residues. This clonotype was picked up many times. Time point reported: before trial treatment.

V gene TRBV2 combines with J gene TRBJ2-3; 7 nucleotides line up with TRBD2. Sample: PBMCs, taken before treatment. This clonotype was obtained from a female donor with ovarian cancer. The CDR3 protein is CASSVGTNTDTQYF. CDR3 DNA: TGTGCCAGCAGCGTCGGGACTAACACAGATACGCAGTATTTT.